Following are 16 T cell receptor beta chains from one sample sequenced in a study of monozygotic twins with inflammatory bowel disease. Each CDR3 protein gets one entry in TCRdb, which reprocessed the 5' RACE reads and gives no DNA. The sample totals some 160,000 distinct CDR3 sequences. Sequencing input: blood. The receptors shown here come from a human donor with ulcerative colitis or Crohn's disease, or a healthy co-twin of an affected twin (not recorded which).

The chain joins TRBV19 to TRBJ1-3. Germline loops: CDR1 LNHDA, CDR2 SQIVND (reference sequence). The CDR3 is 16 residues long. The CDR3 spells CASTWRFDLSGNTIYF.

The chain combines TRBV29-1 with TRBJ2-7. Germline-derived CDR1 and CDR2 are SQVTM and ANQGSEA. The CDR3 length is 11 residues. CDR3 loop: CSVGGTYEQYF.

The V call is TRBV12-3 or TRBV12-4, the J call TRBJ1-4; TCRdb names TRBD1, which stays unverified in the absence of DNA. This CDR3 is built from 15 residues. CDR3: CASSRAGTGDEKLFF.

V usage is TRBV25-1 and J usage is TRBJ2-7. Germline V gives CDR1 MGHDK, CDR2 SYGVNS. The CDR3 is 12 residues long. The CDR3 reads CASSADYYEQYF.

The V call is TRBV2, the J call TRBJ1-4. The length of the CDR3 is 14 residues. Germline lookup yields CDR1 SNHLY and CDR2 FYNNEI. CDR3 in amino acids: CASSARLGREKLFF.

The CDR3 region is CAISESWGHNYGYTF. The chain uses TRBV10-3 and TRBJ1-2; TCRdb lists TRBD1, though no DNA is available to test this call. CDR3 length equals 15 residues. The germline CDR1 and CDR2 sequences are ENHRY and SYGVKD.

This chain links TRBV14 with TRBJ1-1; TCRdb selects TRBD1, and the lack of DNA leaves this call unchecked. The CDR3 sequence is 15 residues long. Germline assignment: CDR1 SGHDN and CDR2 FVKESK. The CDR3 here is CASSPSRVSNTEAFF.

The rearrangement uses TRBV7-2 and TRBJ2-3; TCRdb reports TRBD1, a call that lacks DNA to check it against. The germline gives CDR1 SGHTA, CDR2 FQGNSA. The CDR3 extends over 15 amino acids. This CDR3 reads CASSPRQGLPDTQYF.

This chain connects TRBV20-1 to TRBJ2-5; TCRdb returns TRBD2, unconfirmable since there is no DNA. The CDR3 sequence is 15 residues long. Germline V CDR1 and CDR2: DFQATT, SNEGSKA (reference sequence). The CDR3 spells CSARGGGALQETQYF.

The V and J genes are TRBV5-1 and TRBJ2-7; TCRdb reports TRBD1, a call that lacks DNA to check it against. CDR3 size: 14 residues. The germline CDR1 and CDR2 sequences are SGHRS and YFSETQ. The CDR3 is CASSETGVGHEQYF.

The genes are TRBV14 and TRBJ2-1; there is no DNA to check the TCRdb D call of TRBD1. This CDR3 is 14 amino acids long. Germline V CDR1 and CDR2: SGHDN, FVKESK. The CDR3 loop is CASSLGGLYNEQFF.

The chain recombines TRBV28 with TRBJ2-3; TCRdb calls TRBD1, which cannot be checked without DNA. The germline CDR1 and CDR2 sequences are MDHEN and SYDVKM. CDR3 size: 14 residues. CDR3 in amino acids: CASTLGRDTDTQYF.

The chain joins TRBV20-1 to TRBJ1-1; the TCRdb D gene call, TRBD1, has no DNA to confirm it. Looked up from germline, CDR1 is DFQATT and CDR2 is SNEGSKA (reference sequence). The CDR3 has 12 amino acids. CDR3 protein: CSAPPGDTEAFF.

V usage is TRBV5-1 and J usage is TRBJ1-2. Germline V gene lookup returns CDR1 SGHRS and CDR2 YFSETQ. The CDR3 runs 14 residues. This CDR3 is CASSFGGSSGGYTF.

The gene calls are TRBV7-2 and TRBJ1-5; the D gene TCRdb calls, TRBD1, cannot be checked with no DNA. The CDR3 runs to 15 residues. The germline V gene encodes CDR1 SGHTA and CDR2 FQGNSA. The CDR3 reads CASSARQGAGQPQHF.

The gene calls are TRBV7-6 and TRBJ2-1; TCRdb designates TRBD2, a call that cannot be tested without DNA. The CDR3 length is 17 residues. The V gene's germline CDR1 is SGHVS and CDR2 FNYEAQ. The chain's CDR3 is CASSSPGGPSSYNEQFF.